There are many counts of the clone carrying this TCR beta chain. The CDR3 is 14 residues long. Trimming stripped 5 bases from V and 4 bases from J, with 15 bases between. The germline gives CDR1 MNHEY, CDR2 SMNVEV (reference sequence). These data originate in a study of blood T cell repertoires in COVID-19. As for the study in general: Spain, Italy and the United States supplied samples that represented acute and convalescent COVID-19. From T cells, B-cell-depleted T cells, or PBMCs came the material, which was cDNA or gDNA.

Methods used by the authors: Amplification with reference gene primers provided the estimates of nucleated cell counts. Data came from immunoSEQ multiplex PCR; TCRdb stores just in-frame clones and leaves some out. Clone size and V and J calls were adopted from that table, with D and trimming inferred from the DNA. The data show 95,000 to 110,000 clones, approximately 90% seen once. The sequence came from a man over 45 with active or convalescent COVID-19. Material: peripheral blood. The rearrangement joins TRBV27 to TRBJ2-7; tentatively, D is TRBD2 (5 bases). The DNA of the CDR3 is TGTGCCAGCAGTCCTGACGGGATCGGGTACGAGCAGTACTTC. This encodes CASSPDGIGYEQYF.